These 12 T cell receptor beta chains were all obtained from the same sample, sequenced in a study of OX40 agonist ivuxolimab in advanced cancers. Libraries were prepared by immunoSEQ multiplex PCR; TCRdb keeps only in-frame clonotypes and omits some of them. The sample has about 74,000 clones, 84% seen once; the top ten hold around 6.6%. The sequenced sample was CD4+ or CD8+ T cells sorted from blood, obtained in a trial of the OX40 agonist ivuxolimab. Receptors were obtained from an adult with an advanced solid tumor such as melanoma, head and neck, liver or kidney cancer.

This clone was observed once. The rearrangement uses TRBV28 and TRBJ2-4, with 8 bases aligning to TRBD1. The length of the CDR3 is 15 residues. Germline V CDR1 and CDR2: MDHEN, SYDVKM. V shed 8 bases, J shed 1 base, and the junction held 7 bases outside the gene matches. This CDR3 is CASGGQGGAKNIQYF. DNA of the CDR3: TGTGCCAGCGGTGGACAGGGTGGGGCCAAAAACATTCAGTACTTC.

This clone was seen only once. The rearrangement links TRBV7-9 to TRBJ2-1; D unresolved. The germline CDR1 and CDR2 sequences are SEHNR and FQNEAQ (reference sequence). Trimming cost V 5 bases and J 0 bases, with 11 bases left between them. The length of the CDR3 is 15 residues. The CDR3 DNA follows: TGTGCCAGCAGCCCTACCCTCAGCTCCTACAATGAGCAGTTCTTC. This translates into CASSPTLSSYNEQFF.

The CDR3 sequence: CATFWPGGYTF. The CDR3 nucleotides are TGTGCCACCTTTTGGCCCGGTGGCTACACCTTC. The chain joins TRBV25-1 to TRBJ1-2, with unresolved D. The V end was cut by 10 bases, the J end by 7 bases, with 13 bases between. The germline V gene has CDR1 MGHDK and CDR2 SYGVNS. The CDR3 loop spans 11 amino acids.

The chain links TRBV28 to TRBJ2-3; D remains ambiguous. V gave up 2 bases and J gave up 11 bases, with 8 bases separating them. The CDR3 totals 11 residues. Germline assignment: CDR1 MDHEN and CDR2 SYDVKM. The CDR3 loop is CASSLEPVQYF. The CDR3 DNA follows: TGTGCCAGCAGTTTAGAACCGGTGCAGTATTTT.

The CDR3 nucleotides are TGTGCCAGCAGCGTATTTGGCGGAGACAATGAGCAGTTCTTC. Translating gives CASSVFGGDNEQFF. This chain uses TRBV9 with TRBJ2-1; D remains ambiguous. The CDR3 loop spans 14 amino acids. Trimming shortened V by 1 base and J by 5 bases, and 10 bases separated the two germline ends. Germline V gene lookup returns CDR1 SGDLS and CDR2 YYNGEE.

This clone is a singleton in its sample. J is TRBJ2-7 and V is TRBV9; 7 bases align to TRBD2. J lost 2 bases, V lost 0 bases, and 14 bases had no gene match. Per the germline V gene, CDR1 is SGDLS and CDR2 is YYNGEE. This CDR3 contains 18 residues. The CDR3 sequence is CASSVGPRWEGPTYEQYF. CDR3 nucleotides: TGTGCCAGCAGCGTAGGCCCCCGGTGGGAGGGCCCCACCTACGAGCAGTACTTC. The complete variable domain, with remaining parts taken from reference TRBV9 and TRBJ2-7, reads DSGVTQTPKHLITATGQRVTLRCSPRSGDLSVYWYQQSLDQGLQFLIQYYNGEERAKGNILERFSAQQFPDLHSELNLSSLELGDSALYFCASSVGPRWEGPTYEQYFGPGTRLTVT.

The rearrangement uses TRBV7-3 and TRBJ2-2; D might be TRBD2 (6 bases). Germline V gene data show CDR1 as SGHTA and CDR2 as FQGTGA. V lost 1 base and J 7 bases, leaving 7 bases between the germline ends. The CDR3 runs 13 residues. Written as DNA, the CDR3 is TGTGCCAGCAGCTTAAACGGGGGCGGGGAGCTGTTTTTT. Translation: CASSLNGGGELFF.

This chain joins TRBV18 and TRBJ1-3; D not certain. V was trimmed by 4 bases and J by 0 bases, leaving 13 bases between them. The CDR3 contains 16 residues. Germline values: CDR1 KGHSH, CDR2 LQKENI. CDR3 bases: TGTGCCAGCTCACTCTCACCGCCCGACTCTGGAAACACCATATATTTT. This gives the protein CASSLSPPDSGNTIYF.

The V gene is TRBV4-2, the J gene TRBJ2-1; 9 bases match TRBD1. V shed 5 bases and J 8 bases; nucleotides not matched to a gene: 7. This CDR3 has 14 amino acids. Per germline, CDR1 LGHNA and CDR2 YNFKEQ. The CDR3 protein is CASSSGQGFDEQFF. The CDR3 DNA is TGTGCCAGCAGCTCTGGACAGGGGTTCGATGAGCAGTTCTTC.

The CDR3 DNA reads TGTGCCAGCAGCGGCCAGTACATTCATGAGCAGTTCTTC. Its translation: CASSGQYIHEQFF. V and J are TRBV9 and TRBJ2-1; no clear D. V was trimmed by 3 bases and J by 8 bases, leaving 12 bases between them. Germline CDR1 reads SGDLS; CDR2 reads YYNGEE. CDR3 length: 13 amino acids.

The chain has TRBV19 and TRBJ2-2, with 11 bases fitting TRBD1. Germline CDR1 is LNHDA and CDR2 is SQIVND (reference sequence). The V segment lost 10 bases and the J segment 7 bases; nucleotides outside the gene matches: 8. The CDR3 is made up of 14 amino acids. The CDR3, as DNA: TGTGCCACTCAAGGGACAGGGGGTCTCGGGGAGCTGTTTTTT. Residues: CATQGTGGLGELFF.

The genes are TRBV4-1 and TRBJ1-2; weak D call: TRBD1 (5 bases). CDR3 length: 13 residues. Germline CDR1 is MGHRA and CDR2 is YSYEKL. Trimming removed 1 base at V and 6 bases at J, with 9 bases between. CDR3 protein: CASSQGGGNGYTF. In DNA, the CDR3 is TGCGCCAGCAGCCAAGGGGGGGGAAATGGCTACACCTTC.